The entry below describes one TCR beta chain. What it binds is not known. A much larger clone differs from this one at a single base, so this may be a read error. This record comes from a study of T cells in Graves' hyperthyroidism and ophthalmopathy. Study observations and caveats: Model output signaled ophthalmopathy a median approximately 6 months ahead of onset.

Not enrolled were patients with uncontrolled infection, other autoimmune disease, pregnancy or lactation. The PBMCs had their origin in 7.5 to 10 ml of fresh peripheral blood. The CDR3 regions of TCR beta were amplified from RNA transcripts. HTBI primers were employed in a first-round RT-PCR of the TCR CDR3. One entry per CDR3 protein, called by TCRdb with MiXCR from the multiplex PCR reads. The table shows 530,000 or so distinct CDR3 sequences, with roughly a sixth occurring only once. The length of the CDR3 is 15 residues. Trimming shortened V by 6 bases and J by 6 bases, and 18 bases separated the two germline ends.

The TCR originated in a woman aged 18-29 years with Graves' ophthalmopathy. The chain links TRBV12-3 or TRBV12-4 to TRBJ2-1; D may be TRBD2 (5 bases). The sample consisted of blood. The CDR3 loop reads CASRRSGPGLNEQFF. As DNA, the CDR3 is TGTGCCAGCAGACGCAGCGGTCCCGGCCTCAATGAGCAGTTCTTC.